The 28 T cell receptor beta chains reported below all come from one sample, sequenced in a study of post-analysis software for immune sequencing data. Unique molecular identifiers were present in the TCR beta cDNA libraries. MiXCR, applied by TCRdb to the PCR reads, yields one record per CDR3 protein. This sample has roughly 150,000 distinct CDR3 sequences, with about 36% found just once. Here the sequenced sample was blood, taken after autologous hematopoietic stem cell transplantation. Source of these receptors: a girl between 10 and 17 years old with multiple sclerosis.

This clonotype was counted only a few times. The chain recombines TRBV29-1 with TRBJ1-4; D uncertain. Trimming stripped 3 bases from V and 5 bases from J, with 7 bases between. Germline loops: CDR1 SQVTM, CDR2 ANQGSEA. The CDR3 totals 12 residues. CDR3 in amino acids: CSVDNGNEKLFF. The CDR3 DNA reads as TGCAGCGTTGACAACGGGAATGAAAAACTGTTTTTT.

At least ten counts were recorded for this clonotype. The CDR3, as DNA: TGTGCCAGCAGTTTATCAGGGGGGAACACTGAAGCTTTCTTT. Its translation is CASSLSGGNTEAFF. The J gene is TRBJ1-1, the V gene TRBV12-3 or TRBV12-4, with 7 bases aligning to TRBD1. This CDR3 has 14 residues. Trimming at V came to 2 bases and at J to 1 base, leaving 1 base not matched to a gene.

The chain uses TRBV7-8 and TRBJ2-1; 13 nucleotides line up with TRBD2. This CDR3 comprises 17 residues. V was clipped by 0 bases and J by 10 bases; unmatched bases: 9. The germline gives CDR1 SGHVS, CDR2 FQNEAQ. Written as DNA, the CDR3 is TGTGCCAGCAGCTTAGCGGGTGGGACTAGCGGGAATTGGGAGCAGTTCTTC. This translates into CASSLAGGTSGNWEQFF.

The gene calls are TRBV20-1 and TRBJ2-1; D perhaps matches TRBD1 (5 bases). The CDR3 covers 12 residues. V was clipped by 6 bases and J by 8 bases, with 14 bases between them. Germline V gives CDR1 DFQATT, CDR2 SNEGSKA (reference sequence). The CDR3: CSAQGFLDEQFF. The CDR3 DNA reads TGCAGTGCGCAGGGCTTTCTGGATGAGCAGTTCTTC.

V is TRBV20-1 and J is TRBJ2-7, with 9 nucleotides matching TRBD1. Trimming removed 3 bases from V and 7 bases from J; junction bases left unmatched: 13. The CDR3 length is 15 residues. Germline CDR1 and CDR2: DFQATT and SNEGSKA (reference sequence). The chain's CDR3 is CSASRGTGSYNEQYF. The CDR3 nucleotides read TGCAGTGCTAGCCGTGGGACAGGGAGCTACAATGAGCAGTACTTC.

The gene calls are TRBV7-9 and TRBJ2-5, with 8 positions matching TRBD1. The end of the DNA is better explained by TRBJ2-7, so the J call may be wrong. The CDR3 loop spans 17 amino acids. CDR1 is SEHNR and CDR2 is FQNEAQ in the germline V gene (reference sequence). The CDR3 here is CASSLAWDRQGDYEQYF. DNA for the CDR3: TGTGCCAGCAGCTTAGCGTGGGACAGGCAGGGAGACTACGAGCAGTACTTC.

The V call is TRBV2, the J call TRBJ1-2, with TRBD1 matching over 7 bases. The CDR3 covers 13 residues. V lost 4 bases and J lost 5; bases outside the gene matches: 4. The germline V gene encodes CDR1 SNHLY and CDR2 FYNNEI. The CDR3 loop is CASSVGQNYGYTF. The CDR3 nucleotides are TGTGCCAGCAGTGTGGGACAGAATTATGGCTACACCTTC.

The V gene is TRBV7-9, the J gene TRBJ2-7; the match to TRBD1 covers 11 bases. The CDR3 has 15 residues. V gave up 5 bases and J gave up 0 bases; unmatched junction bases: 3. CDR1 is SEHNR, CDR2 FQNEAQ, per germline (reference sequence). CDR3 sequence reads: CASSQGQGASYEQYF. The CDR3 nucleotides are TGTGCCAGCAGCCAAGGACAGGGGGCCTCCTACGAGCAGTACTTC.

This clonotype was observed many times. The chain couples TRBV15 to TRBJ2-5, with TRBD1 identical over 8 bases. This CDR3 is 15 amino acids long. Germline V gene sequence: CDR1 LNHNV, CDR2 YYDKDF (reference sequence). The V segment lost 6 bases and the J segment 4 bases; nucleotides outside the gene matches: 10. Here the CDR3 reads CATSFTTGGGETQYF. CDR3 nucleotide sequence: TGTGCCACCAGTTTTACAACAGGGGGAGGAGAGACCCAGTACTTC.

The rearrangement joins TRBV7-9 to TRBJ2-7; 7 nucleotides align to TRBD1. Germline CDR1 is SEHNR and CDR2 is FQNEAQ (reference sequence). The CDR3 sequence is 15 residues long. Trimming at V came to 1 base and at J to 2 bases, leaving 5 bases not matched to a gene. The CDR3 nucleotides read TGTGCCAGCAGCTTAGACCGGGACAGTGCCTACGAGCAGTACTTC. It encodes CASSLDRDSAYEQYF.

CDR3: CSARGPTSARGQFF. CDR3 DNA: TGCAGTGCTAGAGGGCCGACTAGCGCTCGTGGGCAGTTCTTC. V and J are TRBV20-1 and TRBJ2-1, with TRBD2 matching over 8 bases. Trimming at V came to 1 base and at J to 12 bases, leaving 11 bases not matched to a gene. The CDR3 is 14 residues long. Germline lookup yields CDR1 DFQATT and CDR2 SNEGSKA (reference sequence).

This clonotype occurred a few times. The CDR3 region has the DNA TGTGCCAGCTCAGAAGACAGGGGCACCGGGGAGCTGTTTTTT. This sequence encodes CASSEDRGTGELFF. The gene calls are TRBV18 and TRBJ2-2; 8 bases align to TRBD1. The CDR3 is made up of 14 amino acids. V lost 5 bases and J lost 4; bases outside the gene matches: 3. Germline assignment: CDR1 KGHSH and CDR2 LQKENI.

The chain has TRBV15 and TRBJ2-3; TRBD2 matches at 9 bases. Germline V lookup: CDR1 LNHNV, CDR2 YYDKDF (reference sequence). V gave up 2 bases and J gave up 3 bases; unmatched junction bases: 6. The CDR3 is 16 amino acids. The CDR3 spells CATSRSLAGATDTQYF. The CDR3 coding sequence is TGTGCCACCAGCAGATCCTTAGCGGGAGCGACAGATACGCAGTATTTT.

J is TRBJ1-1 and V is TRBV12-3 or TRBV12-4, with D possibly being TRBD1 (5 bases). The CDR3 has 12 amino acids. With 5 bases removed from V and 8 bases from J, the gap between germline ends came to 12 bases. In DNA, the CDR3 is TGTGCCAGCAGTCACCGGGACCGAGAAGCTTTCTTT. Translation gives CASSHRDREAFF.

This clonotype was observed a handful of times. This sequence joins TRBV5-1 and TRBJ2-3, with D uncertain. The germline V gene encodes CDR1 SGHRS and CDR2 YFSETQ. CDR3 length equals 15 residues. Trimming took off 1 base at V and 0 bases at J, with 9 bases between the two ends. In nucleotides, the CDR3 is TGCGCCAGCAGCTTGAGGCCAGCTAGCACAGATACGCAGTATTTT. Its translation: CASSLRPASTDTQYF. Based on the CDR3 plus reference TRBV5-1 and TRBJ2-3, the full variable domain is KAGVTQTPRYLIKTRGQQVTLSCSPISGHRSVSWYQQTPGQGLQFLFEYFSETQRNKGNFPGRFSGRQFSNSRSEMNVSTLELGDSALYLCASSLRPASTDTQYFGPGTRLTVL.

The chain carries TRBV2 and TRBJ2-1, with TRBD2 identical over 8 bases. The junction had 12 bases not matched to a gene; V was cut back by 7 bases and J by 1 base. Germline CDR1 is SNHLY and CDR2 is FYNNEI. The CDR3 is made up of 17 amino acids. The CDR3 loop is CASKGLGVDFSYNEQFF. The CDR3 coding sequence is TGTGCCAGCAAGGGACTAGGAGTCGATTTTTCCTACAATGAGCAGTTCTTC.

This clonotype was detected a few times. V and J are TRBV4-2 and TRBJ1-4, with no clear D. CDR1 and CDR2 from the germline V gene are LGHNA and YNFKEQ. The CDR3 is made up of 16 amino acids. V was cut by 1 base and J by 0 bases, with 9 bases left in between. The DNA for the CDR3 is TGTGCCAGCAGCCAAGCGGGGATCGCAACTAATGAAAAACTGTTTTTT. This gives the protein CASSQAGIATNEKLFF.

This clonotype was recorded a few times. The rearrangement links TRBV29-1 to TRBJ1-1; D call uncertain. In germline, CDR1 is SQVTM, CDR2 ANQGSEA. CDR3 length: 14 residues. V gave up 4 bases and J gave up 0 bases, with 12 bases separating them. Written as DNA, the CDR3 is TGCAGCGTTGTTGGAGGGCTACTGAACACTGAAGCTTTCTTT. This sequence encodes CSVVGGLLNTEAFF. Complete variable domain (other parts from reference TRBV29-1 and TRBJ1-1): SAVISQKPSRDICQRGTSLTIQCQVDSQVTMMFWYRQQPGQSLTLIATANQGSEATYESGFVIDKFPISRPNLTFSTLTVSNMSPEDSSIYLCSVVGGLLNTEAFFGQGTRLTVV.

This chain connects TRBV4-1 to TRBJ2-1; TRBD2 matches 12 bases. Germline CDR1 is MGHRA and CDR2 is YSYEKL. The J segment lost 4 bases and the V segment lost 5 bases, leaving 6 bases of the junction unmatched. The CDR3 totals 16 residues. CDR3: CASSVRTSGIYNEQFF. CDR3 DNA sequence: TGCGCCAGCAGCGTCCGGACTAGCGGGATTTACAATGAGCAGTTCTTC.

The chain couples TRBV4-1 to TRBJ2-5; D call uncertain. V lost 0 bases to trimming and J lost 5 bases, with 10 bases between them. This CDR3 has 14 residues. Germline assignment: CDR1 MGHRA and CDR2 YSYEKL. CDR3 nucleotides: TGCGCCAGCAGCCAAGAAACAGATAGGGAGACCCAGTACTTC. Translated, it gives CASSQETDRETQYF.

The rearrangement links TRBV7-9 to TRBJ2-6; 8 bases agree with TRBD1. Germline V gives CDR1 SEHNR, CDR2 FQNEAQ (reference sequence). The CDR3 extends over 16 amino acids. V shed 4 bases, J shed 2 bases, and the junction held 4 bases outside the gene matches. The CDR3 loop is CASSSDRAAGANVLTF. The CDR3 nucleotides are TGTGCCAGCAGCTCGGACAGGGCGGCTGGGGCCAACGTCCTGACTTTC.

This clonotype was seen repeatedly, ten times or more. V gene TRBV25-1 combines with J gene TRBJ2-7; D is ambiguous. V shed 2 bases and J shed 4 bases, with 18 bases lying between them. Germline values: CDR1 MGHDK, CDR2 SYGVNS. The CDR3 totals 16 residues. CDR3 residues: CASSEGLGPRLYEQYF. The DNA for the CDR3 is TGTGCCAGCAGTGAAGGTCTCGGCCCCCGGCTTTACGAGCAGTACTTC.

This clonotype is a singleton in its sample. This chain links TRBV4-2 with TRBJ1-1, with D maybe TRBD1 (5 bases). CDR3 length: 15 amino acids. V was clipped by 0 bases and J by 2 bases, with 10 bases between them. Germline-derived CDR1 and CDR2 are LGHNA and YNFKEQ. The CDR3 sequence: CASSQETGRNTEAFF. The CDR3 DNA reads TGTGCCAGCAGCCAAGAAACAGGACGCAACACTGAAGCTTTCTTT.

The chain is built from TRBV20-1 and TRBJ2-3, with TRBD2 identical over 9 bases. The CDR3 contains 15 residues. Germline CDR1 and CDR2: DFQATT and SNEGSKA (reference sequence). Losses at the gene ends were 5 bases for V and 2 bases for J; bases not matched to a gene: 8. The DNA for the CDR3 is TGCAGTGCTCGCCGACTAGCGGTGTTCACAGATACGCAGTATTTT. It encodes CSARRLAVFTDTQYF.

The rearrangement joins TRBV4-3 to TRBJ2-2; 7 nucleotides agree with TRBD2. Germline trimming cut 0 bases from V and 2 bases from J; bases unmatched to any gene: 3. Germline CDR1 is LGHNA and CDR2 is YSLEER. CDR3 size: 16 residues. The CDR3 loop is CASSQDGGDNTGELFF. The CDR3 region has the DNA TGCGCCAGCAGCCAAGATGGGGGGGATAACACCGGGGAGCTGTTTTTT.

This clonotype showed up just a few times. CDR3 residues: CASSSLTGLNEQYF. In DNA form, the CDR3 reads TGTGCCAGCAGTTCGCTGACAGGGTTGAACGAGCAGTACTTC. J is TRBJ2-5 and V is TRBV12-3 or TRBV12-4, with 7 bases aligning to TRBD1. With the DNA end fitting TRBJ2-7 better, the J assignment may be wrong. The CDR3 consists of 14 residues.

This clonotype was observed a handful of times. The chain carries TRBV18 and TRBJ2-3; 7 bases fit TRBD2. The ends lost 2 bases at V and 5 bases at J; junction bases unmatched: 16. Per the germline V gene, CDR1 is KGHSH and CDR2 is LQKENI. The CDR3 extends over 18 amino acids. The CDR3 region is CASSPWFLAVWFRDTQYF. CDR3 nucleotide sequence: TGTGCCAGCTCACCATGGTTCCTAGCGGTGTGGTTCAGAGATACGCAGTATTTT.

This chain links TRBV6-6 with TRBJ2-7, with 12 positions matching TRBD2. V shed 5 bases, J shed 7 bases, and the junction held 12 bases outside the gene matches. CDR1 and CDR2 from the germline V gene are MNHNY and SVGAGI (reference sequence). The CDR3 totals 16 residues. CDR3 sequence: CASSLTTTGLAGEQYF. The CDR3 DNA reads TGTGCCAGCAGTCTAACCACGACAGGACTAGCGGGGGAGCAGTACTTC.